One and the same sample provided the 16 T cell receptor beta chains below, sequenced in a study of T-cell memory formation after mild COVID-19. One entry per CDR3 protein, called by TCRdb with MiXCR from the 5' RACE reads. The data show about 340,000 distinct CDR3 sequences, with 15% seen just once and about a fifth held by the top ten. The specimen was PBMCs or a T cell subset sorted from them (not recorded which). The source of these receptors is a man younger than 30 who had mild COVID-19 (a few samples of this study predate the infection). Cell type and time point are not known.

The chain carries TRBV20-1 and TRBJ2-7; 8 bases match TRBD1. CDR3 size: 15 residues. CDR1 DFQATT and CDR2 SNEGSKA come from the germline V gene (reference sequence). The CDR3 reads CRALMGDRSSYEQYF. DNA of the CDR3: TGCAGGGCCTTAATGGGGGACAGGAGCTCCTACGAGCAGTACTTC.

V is TRBV5-1 and J is TRBJ1-1; 8 bases map to TRBD1. CDR3 size: 17 residues. Germline V gene sequence: CDR1 SGHRS, CDR2 YFSETQ. V dropped 2 bases and J dropped 0; count of bases not matched to a gene: 9. The CDR3 here is CASSFSGQGPLNTEAFF. The CDR3 coding sequence is TGCGCCAGCAGCTTTTCCGGACAGGGCCCCCTGAACACTGAAGCTTTCTTT.

The sample holds a few counts of this clonotype. The rearrangement uses TRBV6-2 or TRBV6-3 and TRBJ1-2; a weak D match, TRBD1 (5 bases). There are 15 residues in the CDR3. The V and J ends lost 0 bases and 7 bases respectively, with 15 bases between them. The germline CDR1 and CDR2 sequences are MNHEY and SVGEGT. This CDR3 reads CASSYSGPWASGYTF. The CDR3, as DNA: TGTGCCAGCAGTTACTCGGGACCCTGGGCGTCTGGCTACACCTTC.

This clonotype was observed a few times. The rearrangement links TRBV6-1 to TRBJ2-2; D call uncertain. The V end was cut by 7 bases, the J end by 3 bases, with 12 bases between. Germline V gene sequence: CDR1 MNHNS, CDR2 SASEGT. The CDR3 runs 14 residues. This CDR3 is CASIGGSHTGELFF. In nucleotides, the CDR3 is TGTGCCAGCATAGGTGGGTCGCACACCGGGGAGCTGTTTTTT.

This clonotype showed up just a few times. At one boundary the junction diverges from the germline segment, which might be a read error. The chain employs TRBV27 and TRBJ2-5, with D hard to call. The V gene's germline CDR1 is MNHEY and CDR2 SMNVEV (reference sequence). CDR3 length equals 15 residues. The CDR3 bases are TGTGCCAGCAGTTTAAATACGGGTATAAGAGAGGCCCAGTACTTC. It encodes CASSLNTGIREAQYF.

There are many counts of this clonotype. CDR3 DNA: TGTGCCAGCAGCTTAGTCGATGCCCAAGAGACCCAGTACTTC. Its protein product is CASSLVDAQETQYF. V and J are TRBV7-2 and TRBJ2-5; no firm D call. This CDR3 contains 14 residues. CDR1 SGHTA and CDR2 FQGNSA come from the germline V gene. Trimming took 1 base from V and 1 from J, leaving 7 bases between them. The full variable domain, rest sourced from reference TRBV7-2 and TRBJ2-5, is GAGVSQSPSNKVTEKGKDVELRCDPISGHTALYWYRQSLGQGLEFLIYFQGNSAPDKSGLPSDRFSAERTGGSVSTLTIQRTQQEDSAVYLCASSLVDAQETQYFGPGTRLLVL.

At least ten counts were recorded for this clonotype. V is TRBV5-1 and J is TRBJ2-5, with D perhaps TRBD1 (6 bases). The CDR3 is made up of 14 amino acids. Looked up from germline, CDR1 is SGHRS and CDR2 is YFSETQ. The ends were cut back, 0 bases at V and 5 bases at J, with 11 bases in the middle. For the CDR3, the DNA is TGCGCCAGCAGCTTGGGTACAGGGAAGGAGACCCAGTACTTC. Encoded protein: CASSLGTGKETQYF.

Ten or more counts support this clonotype. This chain joins TRBV11-2 and TRBJ1-2, with a possible D match to TRBD1 (6 bases). The V gene's germline CDR1 is SGHAT and CDR2 FQNNGV. CDR3 length: 17 amino acids. V lost 2 bases to trimming and J lost 2 bases, with 18 bases between them. The CDR3 DNA reads as TGTGCCAGCAGCTTATTATCCCCCCGGACAGCCAACTATGGCTACACCTTC. Translated, it gives CASSLLSPRTANYGYTF.

This clonotype turned up a few times. The V gene is TRBV30, the J gene TRBJ2-2; 12 nucleotides agree with TRBD2. The germline V gene has CDR1 GTSNPN and CDR2 SVGIG (reference sequence). The junction had 5 bases not matched to a gene; V was cut back by 3 bases and J by 0 bases. The CDR3 is 17 residues long. The CDR3 DNA reads as TGTGCCTGGAGCGGGACTAGCGGGTCCGCGAACACCGGGGAGCTGTTTTTT. It translates to CAWSGTSGSANTGELFF.

J is TRBJ1-2 and V is TRBV2; D unresolved. This CDR3 has 12 amino acids. With 6 bases removed from V and 4 bases from J, the gap between germline ends came to 9 bases. From germline, CDR1 is SNHLY and CDR2 FYNNEI. The CDR3 sequence is CASRRMLYGYTF. The CDR3 coding sequence is TGTGCCAGCAGAAGGATGCTCTATGGCTACACCTTC.

This clonotype was recorded a few times. DNA for the CDR3: TGTGCCAGCAGCTTTGGGACTAGCATCCCGTATTTT. It is translated as CASSFGTSIPYF. J is TRBJ2-3 and V is TRBV13; TRBD2 aligns across 9 bases. With V trimmed by 3 bases and J by 14 bases, 6 bases remained unmatched. Germline lookup yields CDR1 PRHDT and CDR2 FYEKMQ (reference sequence). CDR3 length: 12 residues.

V gene TRBV7-9 combines with J gene TRBJ2-7; 10 nucleotides agree with TRBD1. CDR3 size: 12 residues. Trimming at V came to 10 bases and at J to 3 bases, leaving 3 bases not matched to a gene. The germline gives CDR1 SEHNR, CDR2 FQNEAQ (reference sequence). Here the CDR3 reads CAIRDRGYEQYF. The CDR3, as DNA: TGTGCCATCCGGGACAGGGGCTACGAGCAGTACTTC.

In this sample, this clonotype turned up a few times. The chain employs TRBV5-1 and TRBJ2-2, with TRBD1 matching 9 bases. CDR3 size: 16 residues. Losses at the gene ends were 4 bases for V and 2 bases for J; bases not matched to a gene: 6. CDR1 and CDR2 from the germline V gene are SGHRS and YFSETQ. CDR3 nucleotide sequence: TGCGCCAGCAGCGAGGGACAGGGATACAACACCGGGGAGCTGTTTTTT. Translating gives CASSEGQGYNTGELFF.

In its sample, this clonotype was seen a few times. The V and J genes are TRBV5-5 and TRBJ2-1; the match to TRBD1 covers 7 bases. The CDR3 runs 14 residues. Trimming at V came to 4 bases and at J to 6 bases, leaving 7 bases not matched to a gene. Germline lookup yields CDR1 SGHKS and CDR2 YYEKEE (reference sequence). The CDR3 nucleotides read TGTGCCAGCAGCCCGTCACAGGGGAGCAATGAGCAGTTCTTC. Translation: CASSPSQGSNEQFF.

This clonotype was detected many times. The V gene is TRBV7-3, the J gene TRBJ2-1, with 11 bases identical to TRBD2. Germline V lookup: CDR1 SGHTA, CDR2 FQGTGA. V lost 5 bases, J lost 3 bases, and 3 bases stayed unmatched. The CDR3 consists of 15 residues. This CDR3 reads CASSPLAGGYNEQFF. As DNA, the CDR3 is TGTGCCAGCAGCCCCCTAGCGGGGGGCTACAATGAGCAGTTCTTC.

This clonotype was seen a few times. The V and J genes are TRBV7-9 and TRBJ1-2; D is uncertain. Trimming pared 5 bases from V and 2 bases from J, leaving 6 bases between. The CDR3 is made up of 12 amino acids. From germline, CDR1 is SEHNR and CDR2 FQNEAQ (reference sequence). The CDR3 protein is CASSTSNYGYTF. DNA for the CDR3: TGTGCCAGCAGCACGTCGAACTATGGCTACACCTTC.